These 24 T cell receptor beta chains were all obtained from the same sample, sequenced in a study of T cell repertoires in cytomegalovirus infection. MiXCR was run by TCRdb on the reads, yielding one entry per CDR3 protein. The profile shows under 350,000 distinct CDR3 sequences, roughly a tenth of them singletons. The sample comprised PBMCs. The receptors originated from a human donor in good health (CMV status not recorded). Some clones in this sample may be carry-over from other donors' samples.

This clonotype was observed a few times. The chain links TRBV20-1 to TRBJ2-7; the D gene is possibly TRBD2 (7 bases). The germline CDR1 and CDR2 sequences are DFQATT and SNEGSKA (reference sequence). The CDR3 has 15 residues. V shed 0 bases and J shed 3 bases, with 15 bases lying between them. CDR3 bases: TGCAGTGCTAGAGATGGGGGGGGCCAGTTCTACGAGCAGTACTTC. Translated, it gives CSARDGGGQFYEQYF.

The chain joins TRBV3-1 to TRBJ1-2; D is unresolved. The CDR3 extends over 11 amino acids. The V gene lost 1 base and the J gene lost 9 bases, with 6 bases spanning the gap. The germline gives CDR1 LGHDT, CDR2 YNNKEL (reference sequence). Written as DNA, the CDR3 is TGTGCCAGCAGCCAAGGAGGAAGCTACACCTTC. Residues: CASSQGGSYTF.

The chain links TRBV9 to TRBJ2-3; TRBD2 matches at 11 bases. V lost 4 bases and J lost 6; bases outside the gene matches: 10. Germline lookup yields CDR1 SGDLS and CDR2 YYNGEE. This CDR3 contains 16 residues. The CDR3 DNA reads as TGTGCCAGCAGCCCAACCGGACTAGCGGGTAGGGATACGCAGTATTTT. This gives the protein CASSPTGLAGRDTQYF.

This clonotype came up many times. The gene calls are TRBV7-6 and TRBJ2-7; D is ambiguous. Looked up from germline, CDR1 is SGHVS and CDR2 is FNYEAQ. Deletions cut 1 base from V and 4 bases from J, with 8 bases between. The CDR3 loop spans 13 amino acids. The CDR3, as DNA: TGTGCCAGCAGCTTAGGAGGACGGTACGAGCAGTACTTC. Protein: CASSLGGRYEQYF.

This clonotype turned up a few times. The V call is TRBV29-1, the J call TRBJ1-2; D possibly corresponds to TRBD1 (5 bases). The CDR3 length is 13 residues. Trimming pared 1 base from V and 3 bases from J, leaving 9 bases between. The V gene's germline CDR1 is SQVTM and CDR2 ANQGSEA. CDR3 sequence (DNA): TGCAGCGTTGAAGCCAGGGCCCACTATGGCTACACCTTC. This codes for CSVEARAHYGYTF.

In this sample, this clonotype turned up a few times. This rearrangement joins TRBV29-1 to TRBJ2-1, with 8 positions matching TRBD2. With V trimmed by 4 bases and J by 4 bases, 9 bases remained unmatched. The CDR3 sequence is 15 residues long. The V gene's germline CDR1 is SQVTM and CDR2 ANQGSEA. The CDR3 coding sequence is TGCAGCGTTGCGGGGGGGGCTAGTCCGTACAATGAGCAGTTCTTC. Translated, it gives CSVAGGASPYNEQFF.

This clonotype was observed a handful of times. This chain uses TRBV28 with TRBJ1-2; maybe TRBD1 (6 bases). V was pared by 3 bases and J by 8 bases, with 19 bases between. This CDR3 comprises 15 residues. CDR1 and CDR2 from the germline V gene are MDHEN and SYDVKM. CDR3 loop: CASSLPRRGAKGYTF. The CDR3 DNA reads TGTGCCAGCAGTTTGCCCCGACGGGGGGCCAAGGGCTACACCTTC.

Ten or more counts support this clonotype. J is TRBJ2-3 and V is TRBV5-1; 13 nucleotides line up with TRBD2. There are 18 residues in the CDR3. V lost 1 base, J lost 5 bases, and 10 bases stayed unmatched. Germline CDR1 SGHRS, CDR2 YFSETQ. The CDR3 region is CASSLIKTSGGAGDTQYF. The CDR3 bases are TGCGCCAGCAGCTTGATAAAAACTAGCGGGGGGGCCGGAGATACGCAGTATTTT.

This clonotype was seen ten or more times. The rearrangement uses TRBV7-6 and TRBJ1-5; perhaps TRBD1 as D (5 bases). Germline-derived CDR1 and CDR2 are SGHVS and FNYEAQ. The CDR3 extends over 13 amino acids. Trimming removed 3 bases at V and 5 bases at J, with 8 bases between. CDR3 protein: CASSLFRDQPQHF. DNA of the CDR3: TGTGCCAGCAGCTTGTTCAGGGATCAGCCCCAGCATTTT.

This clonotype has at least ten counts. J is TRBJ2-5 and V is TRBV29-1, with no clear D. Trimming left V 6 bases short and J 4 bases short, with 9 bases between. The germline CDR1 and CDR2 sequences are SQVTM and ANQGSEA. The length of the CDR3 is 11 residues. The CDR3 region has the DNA TGCAGCGTCTCTCGGGTAGAGACCCAGTACTTC. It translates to CSVSRVETQYF.

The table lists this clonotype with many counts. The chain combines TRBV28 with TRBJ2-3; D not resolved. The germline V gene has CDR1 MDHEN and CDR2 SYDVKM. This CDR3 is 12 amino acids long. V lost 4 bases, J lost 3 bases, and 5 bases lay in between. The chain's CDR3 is CASSSLTDTQYF. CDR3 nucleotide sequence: TGTGCCAGCAGTTCCCTAACAGATACGCAGTATTTT.

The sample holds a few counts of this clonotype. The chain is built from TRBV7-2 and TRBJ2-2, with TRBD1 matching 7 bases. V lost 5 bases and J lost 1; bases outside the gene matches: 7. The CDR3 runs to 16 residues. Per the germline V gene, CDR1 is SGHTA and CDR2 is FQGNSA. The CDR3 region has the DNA TGTGCCAGCAGCGCCTTGGGACAGAAGAACACCGGGGAGCTGTTTTTT. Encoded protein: CASSALGQKNTGELFF.

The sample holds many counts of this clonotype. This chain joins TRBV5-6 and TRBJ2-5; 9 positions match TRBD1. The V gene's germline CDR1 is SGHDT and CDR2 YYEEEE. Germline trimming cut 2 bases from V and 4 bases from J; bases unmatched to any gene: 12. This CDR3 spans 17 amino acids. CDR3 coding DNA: TGTGCCAGCAGCTTTAAAAGGACAGGGGTGGGAGGAGAGACCCAGTACTTC. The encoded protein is CASSFKRTGVGGETQYF.

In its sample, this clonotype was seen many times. CDR3 residues: CASSRDNIRNQPQHF. In DNA form, the CDR3 reads TGTGCCAGCAGTCGCGACAATATAAGGAATCAGCCCCAGCATTTT. This chain uses TRBV7-2 with TRBJ1-5, with unresolved D. Trimming took off 6 bases at V and 4 bases at J, with 16 bases between the two ends. This CDR3 contains 15 residues. The germline gives CDR1 SGHTA, CDR2 FQGNSA.

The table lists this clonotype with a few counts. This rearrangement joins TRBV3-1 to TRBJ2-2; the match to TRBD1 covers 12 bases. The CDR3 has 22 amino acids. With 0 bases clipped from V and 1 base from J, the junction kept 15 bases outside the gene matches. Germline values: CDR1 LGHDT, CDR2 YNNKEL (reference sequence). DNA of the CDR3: TGTGCCAGCAGCCAAGATGTCGGCGGGGGACAGGGGGCGCCGGGGAACACCGGGGAGCTGTTTTTT. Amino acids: CASSQDVGGGQGAPGNTGELFF.

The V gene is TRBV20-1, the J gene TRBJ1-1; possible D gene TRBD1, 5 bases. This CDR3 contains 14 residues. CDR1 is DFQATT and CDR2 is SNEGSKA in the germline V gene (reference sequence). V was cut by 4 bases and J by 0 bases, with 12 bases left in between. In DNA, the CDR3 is TGCAGTGCTAAAAGACAGCTACTGAACACTGAAGCTTTCTTT. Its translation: CSAKRQLLNTEAFF.

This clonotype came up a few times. CDR3 sequence (DNA): TGTGCCAGCAGCCCTGACAGGACTCTAGCTGGTGAGCAGTTCTTC. Translating it yields CASSPDRTLAGEQFF. The rearrangement joins TRBV7-9 to TRBJ2-1; tentatively, D is TRBD1 (6 bases). Germline CDR1 is SEHNR and CDR2 is FQNEAQ (reference sequence). Trimming cost V 5 bases and J 9 bases, with 20 bases left between them. This CDR3 has 15 amino acids. The whole variable domain, remainder taken from reference TRBV7-9 and TRBJ2-1, is DTGVSQNPRHKITKRGQNVTFRCDPISEHNRLYWYRQTLGQGPEFLTYFQNEAQLEKSRLLSDRFSAERPKGSFSTLEIQRTEQGDSAMYLCASSPDRTLAGEQFFGPGTRLTVL.

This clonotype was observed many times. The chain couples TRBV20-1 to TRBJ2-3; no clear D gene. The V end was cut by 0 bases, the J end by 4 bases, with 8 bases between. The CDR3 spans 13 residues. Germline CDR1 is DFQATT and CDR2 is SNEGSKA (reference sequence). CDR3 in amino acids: CSAREGFSDTQYF. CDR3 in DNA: TGCAGTGCTAGAGAGGGTTTCTCAGATACGCAGTATTTT.

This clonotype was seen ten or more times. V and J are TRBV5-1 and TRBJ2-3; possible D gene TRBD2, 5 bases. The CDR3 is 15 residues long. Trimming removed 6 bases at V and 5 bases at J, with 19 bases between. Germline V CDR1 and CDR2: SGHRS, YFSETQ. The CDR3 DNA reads TGCGCCAGCACCATCCTCGGAAGTGGAGGAGATACGCAGTATTTT. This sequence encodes CASTILGSGGDTQYF.

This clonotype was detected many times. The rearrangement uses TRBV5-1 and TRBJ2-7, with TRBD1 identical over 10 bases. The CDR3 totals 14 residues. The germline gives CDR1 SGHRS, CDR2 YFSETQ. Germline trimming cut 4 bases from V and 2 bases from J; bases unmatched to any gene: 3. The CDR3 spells CASSVGTGAYEQYV. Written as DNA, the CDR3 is TGCGCCAGCAGCGTTGGGACAGGGGCCTACGAGCAGTACGTC.

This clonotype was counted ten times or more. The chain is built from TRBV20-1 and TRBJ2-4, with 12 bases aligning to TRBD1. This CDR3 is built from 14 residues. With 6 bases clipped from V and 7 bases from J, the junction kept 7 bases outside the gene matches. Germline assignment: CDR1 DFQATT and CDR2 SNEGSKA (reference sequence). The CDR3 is CSADRDRGLNIQYF. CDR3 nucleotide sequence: TGCAGTGCGGACCGGGACAGGGGGCTTAACATTCAGTACTTC.

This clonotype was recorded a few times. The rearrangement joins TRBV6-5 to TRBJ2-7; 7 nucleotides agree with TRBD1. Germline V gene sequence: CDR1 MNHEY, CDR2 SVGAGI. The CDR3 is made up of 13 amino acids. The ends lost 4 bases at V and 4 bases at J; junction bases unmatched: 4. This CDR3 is CASSLDRKYEQYF. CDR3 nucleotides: TGTGCCAGCAGTTTGGACAGGAAGTACGAGCAGTACTTC.

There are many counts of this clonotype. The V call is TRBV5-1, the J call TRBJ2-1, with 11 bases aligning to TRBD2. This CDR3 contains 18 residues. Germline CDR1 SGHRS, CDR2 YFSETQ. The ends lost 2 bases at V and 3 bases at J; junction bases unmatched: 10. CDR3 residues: CASSFLAGGSTYYNEQFF. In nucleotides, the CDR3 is TGCGCCAGCAGCTTCCTAGCGGGGGGCTCAACCTACTACAATGAGCAGTTCTTC.

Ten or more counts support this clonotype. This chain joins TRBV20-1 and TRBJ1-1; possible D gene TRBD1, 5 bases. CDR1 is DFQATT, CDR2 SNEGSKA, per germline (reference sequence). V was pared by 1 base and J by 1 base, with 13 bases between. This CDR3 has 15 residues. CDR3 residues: CSARGQTVSNTEAFF. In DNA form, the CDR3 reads TGCAGTGCTAGAGGACAGACGGTTTCGAACACTGAAGCTTTCTTT.